This T cell receptor (beta chain) came from a study of shared clonotypes between healthy human individuals. Across the whole study: Per-donor plates numbered three CD4 naive, three CD4 memory, two CD8 naive and one CD8 memory.

As defined, naive CD8 cells were CD45RO-negative and positively selected for CCR7, with terminally differentiated effector memory CD45RA+ cells excluded. This clone showed up just once. This table comes from immunoSEQ multiplex PCR, and its TCRdb copy is limited to in-frame clones, with some not included. The data contain about 650,000 clones, around 95% of them singletons. The TCR was taken from a woman under 40 in good health. Sequenced input: naive CD8+ T cells sorted from blood.

The CDR3 reads CASSSGNNEQFF. CDR3 coding DNA: TGTGCCAGCAGTAGCGGGAACAATGAGCAGTTCTTC. The V and J genes are TRBV6-5 and TRBJ2-1, with TRBD2 matching over 7 bases. The germline V gene encodes CDR1 MNHEY and CDR2 SVGAGI. After removal of 5 bases from V and 5 bases from J, the junction contained 0 bases not matched to a gene. The CDR3 extends over 12 amino acids.